The present entry profiles one TCR beta chain with its context. Its antigen is still unknown. The data were taken from a study of T cell repertoires in cytomegalovirus infection. In the study overall: Public signatures in TCR beta pointed to CMV infection and matching HLA type. Notes on the study in general: Summed frequency of shared TCR beta families picked out CMV carriers who also had the relevant HLA. CMV-specific TCR beta clonotypes restricted by HLA-C dominated the ex vivo response.

Via MiXCR, TCRdb re-called the reads, giving one row per CDR3 protein. The sample shows roughly 760,000 distinct CDR3 sequences, 35% to 45% of them seen only once. The CDR3 spans 12 residues. The V end lost 3 bases, the J end lost 13 bases, and 13 bases lay between the germline ends. CDR1 and CDR2 from the germline V gene are MDHEN and SYDVKM. Sequenced input: PBMCs. The sequence was collected from a human donor in good health (CMV status not recorded). Some clones in this sample may be carry-over from other donors' samples. The J gene is TRBJ2-1, the V gene TRBV28; D is uncertain. CDR3 in amino acids: CASSLKGRPQFF. The CDR3 nucleotides are TGTGCCAGCAGTTTGAAAGGCCGCCCCCAGTTCTTC. Combining the CDR3 with reference TRBV28 and TRBJ2-1 gives the whole variable domain DVKVTQSSRYLVKRTGEKVFLECVQDMDHENMFWYRQDPGLGLRLIYFSYDVKMKEKGDIPEGYSVSREKKERFSLILESASTNQTSMYLCASSLKGRPQFFGPGTRLTVL.